The TCR beta chain under discussion was sequenced for a study of T-cell memory formation after mild COVID-19. The wider study: TCR clusters largely stayed donor specific.

This clonotype was detected ten times or more. TCRdb reanalysed the 5' RACE reads using MiXCR and keeps one entry per CDR3 protein. The table includes about 430,000 distinct CDR3 sequences, about 24% detected once. This receptor was taken from an adult woman who had mild COVID-19 (a few samples of this study predate the infection). Cell type and time point are not known. Sequenced: PBMCs or a T cell subset sorted from them (not recorded which).

CDR3 nucleotides: TGTGCCAGCAGCTTCGACTATGGCTACACCTTC. This encodes CASSFDYGYTF. V gene TRBV7-2 combines with J gene TRBJ1-2; no definite D call. Looked up from germline, CDR1 is SGHTA and CDR2 is FQGNSA. Deletions cut 3 bases from V and 3 bases from J, with 2 bases between. The CDR3 runs 11 residues.